The 20 T cell receptor beta chains given below trace back to one sample, sequenced in a study of blood T cell repertoires in COVID-19. Clones were read by immunoSEQ multiplex PCR, and TCRdb kept only the in-frame ones, dropping some. This table holds more than 150,000 clones, roughly 84% found once. The material sequenced was peripheral blood. All receptors derive from a man aged 50 to 59 with active or convalescent COVID-19.

This clone was recorded once. The chain uses TRBV9 and TRBJ1-1, with 8 nucleotides matching TRBD1. CDR3 size: 16 residues. Germline V gives CDR1 SGDLS, CDR2 YYNGEE. Unmatched junction bases numbered 10, after V lost 3 bases and J lost 3 bases. CDR3 coding DNA: TGTGCCAGCAGCGAGCCCCCGACAGGGGCGGACACTGAAGCTTTCTTT. Amino acids: CASSEPPTGADTEAFF.

The chain links TRBV4-3 to TRBJ2-5; 9 nucleotides align to TRBD1. Germline V CDR1 and CDR2: LGHNA, YSLEER. Unmatched junction bases numbered 8, after V lost 1 base and J lost 5 bases. CDR3 length: 16 residues. The DNA for the CDR3 is TGCGCCAGCAGCCAAGGCCGGGACAGGGCGGGGGAGACCCAGTACTTC. Its translation: CASSQGRDRAGETQYF.

This clone was picked up a small number of times. The CDR3 sequence is CASSVELSPGELFF. The CDR3, as DNA: TGTGCCAGCAGTGTTGAACTATCCCCCGGGGAGCTGTTTTTT. The gene calls are TRBV2 and TRBJ2-2; no clear D gene. Germline V lookup: CDR1 SNHLY, CDR2 FYNNEI. The V end lost 4 bases, the J end lost 6 bases, and 12 bases lay between the germline ends. This CDR3 has 14 residues.

In its sample, this clone was seen a few times. The CDR3 nucleotides read TGCAGTGCTAGCCAGGGGGCTGAAGCTTTCTTT. This codes for CSASQGAEAFF. The genes are TRBV20-1 and TRBJ1-1, with 7 positions matching TRBD1. This CDR3 contains 11 residues. The trim removed 3 bases at V and 6 bases at J, leaving 1 base unmatched. Germline CDR1 and CDR2: DFQATT and SNEGSKA (reference sequence).

This sequence joins TRBV13 and TRBJ2-2, with D perhaps matching TRBD2 (5 bases). The V gene lost 4 bases and the J gene lost 2 bases, with 17 bases spanning the gap. CDR1 PRHDT and CDR2 FYEKMQ come from the germline V gene (reference sequence). CDR3 length equals 17 residues. The chain's CDR3 is CASSSWVMPSNTGELFF. As DNA, the CDR3 is TGTGCCAGCAGCTCCTGGGTAATGCCTAGCAACACCGGGGAGCTGTTTTTT.

V gene TRBV19 combines with J gene TRBJ1-1, with TRBD1 as a possible D gene (6 bases). Germline CDR1 is LNHDA and CDR2 is SQIVND (reference sequence). The CDR3 sequence is 15 residues long. V was clipped by 6 bases and J by 0 bases, with 14 bases between them. This CDR3 is CASRFSGEMNTEAFF. In DNA form, the CDR3 reads TGTGCCAGTAGGTTTTCAGGGGAGATGAACACTGAAGCTTTCTTT.

The chain joins TRBV4-2 to TRBJ2-1, with 9 bases identical to TRBD2. The V segment lost 1 base and the J segment 5 bases; nucleotides outside the gene matches: 9. The CDR3 loop spans 17 amino acids. CDR1 is LGHNA and CDR2 is YNFKEQ in the germline V gene. The CDR3 spells CASSQGGRTSANNEQFF. The CDR3 DNA reads TGTGCCAGCAGCCAAGGGGGAAGGACTAGCGCTAACAATGAGCAGTTCTTC.

This chain joins TRBV6-1 and TRBJ1-4, with a possible D match to TRBD1 (5 bases). From germline, CDR1 is MNHNS and CDR2 SASEGT. The ends were cut back, 3 bases at V and 0 bases at J, with 11 bases in the middle. This CDR3 region has 16 residues. Written as DNA, the CDR3 is TGTGCCAGCAGTGATAACCGACAGCCAACTAATGAAAAACTGTTTTTT. It specifies CASSDNRQPTNEKLFF.

V usage is TRBV4-2 and J usage is TRBJ2-1; 8 bases map to TRBD2. In germline, CDR1 is LGHNA, CDR2 YNFKEQ. The CDR3 contains 17 residues. V gave up 1 base and J gave up 7 bases; unmatched junction bases: 12. CDR3: CASSQVWGSGEANEQFF. The CDR3 nucleotides read TGTGCCAGCAGCCAAGTCTGGGGTAGCGGGGAGGCAAATGAGCAGTTCTTC.

The chain joins TRBV9 to TRBJ1-2; 11 bases are shared with TRBD1. Looked up from germline, CDR1 is SGDLS and CDR2 is YYNGEE. Trimming cost V 2 bases and J 5 bases; bases outside gene matches: 8. CDR3 length: 16 residues. This CDR3 is CASSVDPGQGGYGYTF. CDR3 sequence (DNA): TGTGCCAGCAGCGTGGACCCGGGACAGGGGGGATATGGCTACACCTTC.

The chain is built from TRBV5-4 and TRBJ1-1, with 7 bases that match TRBD1. J was trimmed by 4 bases and V by 7 bases; bases with no gene match: 10. The germline CDR1 and CDR2 sequences are SGHNT and YYREEE (reference sequence). This CDR3 is 14 amino acids long. The DNA of the CDR3 is TGTGCCAGCGAGAGGTCAGGGGGTAGCACTGAAGCTTTCTTT. Translating gives CASERSGGSTEAFF.

V usage is TRBV29-1 and J usage is TRBJ2-7, with 7 bases that match TRBD2. CDR3 length equals 14 residues. From germline, CDR1 is SQVTM and CDR2 ANQGSEA. J gave up 6 bases and V 6 bases, and 14 bases lay outside the gene matches. CDR3 nucleotides: TGCAGCGTGGAAAGCGGGAAACTAACTCGCGAGCAGTACTTC. Translating gives CSVESGKLTREQYF.

V and J are TRBV3-1 (or the pseudogene TRBV3-2) and TRBJ2-7; 7 positions match TRBD2. CDR1 is LGHDT, CDR2 YNNKEL, per germline (reference sequence). The CDR3 totals 14 residues. Germline trimming cut 0 bases from V and 7 bases from J; bases unmatched to any gene: 6. Written as DNA, the CDR3 is TGTGCCAGCAGCCAAGATTGGAATAGCGGGGAGCAGTACTTC. Translating gives CASSQDWNSGEQYF.

This clone occurred a few times. This chain links TRBV9 with TRBJ2-7; TRBD2 matches at 9 bases. This CDR3 contains 16 residues. With V trimmed by 0 bases and J by 6 bases, 10 bases remained unmatched. Germline CDR1 SGDLS, CDR2 YYNGEE. The CDR3 nucleotides read TGTGCCAGCAGCGTAGGGGTGGGGACTAGCTACGCCGAGCAGTACTTC. As protein: CASSVGVGTSYAEQYF.

This rearrangement joins TRBV4-1 to TRBJ1-3, with a tentative D call TRBD1 (5 bases). This CDR3 region has 15 residues. Germline CDR1 reads MGHRA; CDR2 reads YSYEKL. Between the trimmed V and J ends, which lost 1 base and 4 bases, there was a span of 11 bases. CDR3 amino acids: CASSQVDTYGNTIYF. The CDR3, as DNA: TGCGCCAGCAGCCAAGTGGACACGTACGGAAACACCATATATTTT.

The chain uses TRBV19 and TRBJ2-7, with TRBD1 as a possible D gene (6 bases). Trimming cost V 6 bases and J 5 bases, with 23 bases left between them. CDR1 and CDR2 (germline): LNHDA, SQIVND (reference sequence). The CDR3 spans 16 residues. In DNA, the CDR3 is TGTGCCAGTAGCTCCATGGGTCGACAGGTGCGACACGAGCAGTACTTC. Protein sequence: CASSSMGRQVRHEQYF.

Comment on this clone: Compared with germline, one end of the junction differs, possibly owing to a read error. The chain is built from TRBV6-1 and TRBJ2-1; TRBD2 might be the D (7 bases). CDR1 is MNHNS, CDR2 SASEGT, per germline. CDR3 length equals 16 residues. The CDR3 sequence: CASREARGLTVNEQFF. DNA for the CDR3: TGTGCCAGCAGAGAAGCCAGGGGACTAACGGTCAATGAGCAGTTCTTC.

V is TRBV5-1 and J is TRBJ2-6; no clear D gene. The CDR3 is 16 residues long. Germline CDR1 reads SGHRS; CDR2 reads YFSETQ. The V and J ends lost 5 bases and 0 bases respectively, with 12 bases between them. This CDR3 reads CASRPLNYSGANVLTF. DNA of the CDR3: TGCGCCAGCAGGCCCCTGAACTACTCTGGGGCCAACGTCCTGACTTTC. Full variable domain (remainder filled in from reference TRBV5-1 and TRBJ2-6): KAGVTQTPRYLIKTRGQQVTLSCSPISGHRSVSWYQQTPGQGLQFLFEYFSETQRNKGNFPGRFSGRQFSNSRSEMNVSTLELGDSALYLCASRPLNYSGANVLTFGAGSRLTVL.

The chain couples TRBV24-1 to TRBJ1-6; 9 positions agree with TRBD1. Germline V gene sequence: CDR1 KGHDR, CDR2 SFDVKD. The CDR3 runs to 20 residues. V lost 3 bases to trimming and J lost 1 base; unmatched junction nucleotides: 12. The CDR3 DNA reads as TGTGCCACCAGTGATGTGGGGGTGGGACAGGGTAGGTCCTATAATTCACCCCTCCACTTT. It encodes CATSDVGVGQGRSYNSPLHF.

This clone was recorded once. V gene TRBV24-1 combines with J gene TRBJ2-3, with 8 bases aligning to TRBD2. The V gene end was trimmed by 6 bases and the J gene end by 4 bases; junction bases not matched to a gene: 8. CDR3 length: 15 amino acids. CDR1 KGHDR and CDR2 SFDVKD come from the germline V gene. The CDR3 sequence is CATSRGGGSADTQYF. The CDR3 region has the DNA TGTGCCACCAGTCGGGGGGGCGGGAGTGCAGATACGCAGTATTTT.